Each of the 16 T cell receptor beta chains below was sequenced from the same sample in a study of blood T cell repertoires in COVID-19. Sequenced by immunoSEQ multiplex PCR; TCRdb stores in-frame clones only, minus some. The sample holds about 190,000 clones; 65% to 80% are singletons and the top ten take about 13%. Sequenced sample: peripheral blood. The receptor source for this set is a man aged 45-65 years who had recovered from COVID-19.

The V call is TRBV21-1, the J call TRBJ2-7; the DNA was not compared with TRBD1, the D call given in the table. TRBV21-1 is a pseudogene segment. This CDR3 is 13 amino acids long. For the CDR3, the DNA is TGTGCCAGCATCCGAACGACAGGTTCGGAGCAGTACTTC. Its translation: CASIRTTGSEQYF.

V gene TRBV19 combines with J gene TRBJ1-4, with 8 bases that match TRBD1. CDR1 LNHDA and CDR2 SQIVND come from the germline V gene (reference sequence). Germline trimming cut 4 bases from V and 10 bases from J; bases unmatched to any gene: 14. The CDR3 runs 16 residues. The CDR3 DNA follows: TGTGCCAGTAGTACACGCACCTCAGGGGGCGGCGGAAAACTGTTTTTT. Its translation: CASSTRTSGGGGKLFF. Full variable domain (remainder filled in from reference TRBV19 and TRBJ1-4): DGGITQSPKYLFRKEGQNVTLSCEQNLNHDAMYWYRQDPGQGLRLIYYSQIVNDFQKGDIAEGYSVSREKKESFPLTVTSAQKNPTAFYLCASSTRTSGGGGKLFFGSGTQLSVL.

This clone came up once. Other DNA sequences in this specimen translate into the identical CDR3. The chain has TRBV18 and TRBJ1-4; 9 bases fit TRBD1. From germline, CDR1 is KGHSH and CDR2 LQKENI. The CDR3 covers 15 residues. J was trimmed by 4 bases and V by 3 bases; bases with no gene match: 3. The CDR3 here is CASSPPGQGNEKLFF. CDR3 DNA: TGTGCCAGCTCACCCCCGGGACAGGGTAATGAAAAACTGTTTTTT.

The chain joins TRBV6-2 or TRBV6-3 to TRBJ2-7; 7 positions agree with TRBD1. Per germline, CDR1 MNHEY and CDR2 SVGEGT. This CDR3 has 15 amino acids. V shed 4 bases, J shed 0 bases, and the junction held 6 bases outside the gene matches. CDR3 sequence reads: CASSLSGQSSYEQYF. The CDR3 DNA is TGTGCCAGCAGTTTGTCGGGACAGAGCTCCTACGAGCAGTACTTC.

The rearrangement uses TRBV4-1 and TRBJ2-7, with 12 bases fitting TRBD2. The germline CDR1 and CDR2 sequences are MGHRA and YSYEKL. V dropped 2 bases and J dropped 2; count of bases not matched to a gene: 10. The CDR3 runs to 18 residues. CDR3 nucleotide sequence: TGCGCCAGCAGCCAACCGCCGGGACTAGCGGGCAACACCTACGAGCAGTACTTC. It codes for CASSQPPGLAGNTYEQYF.

The chain couples TRBV3-1 (or the pseudogene TRBV3-2) to TRBJ1-2; D not certain. Trimming removed 5 bases at V and 0 bases at J, with 16 bases between. The CDR3 sequence is 16 residues long. CDR1 LGHDT and CDR2 YNNKEL come from the germline V gene (reference sequence). The CDR3 here is CASSFVATEANYGYTF. In DNA form, the CDR3 reads TGTGCCAGCAGCTTTGTGGCGACTGAGGCTAACTATGGCTACACCTTC.

The V and J genes are TRBV5-4 and TRBJ2-7, with 8 bases aligning to TRBD2. Germline-derived CDR1 and CDR2 are SGHNT and YYREEE (reference sequence). The ends lost 5 bases at V and 5 bases at J; junction bases unmatched: 15. The CDR3 runs 16 residues. CDR3: CASSSRSSGRNDEQYF. CDR3 coding DNA: TGTGCCAGCAGTTCGCGTTCGAGCGGGAGAAATGACGAGCAGTACTTC. The entire variable domain, with the rest obtained from reference TRBV5-4 and TRBJ2-7, is as follows: ETGVTQSPTHLIKTRGQQVTLRCSSQSGHNTVSWYQQALGQGPQFIFQYYREEENGRGNFPPRFSGLQFPNYSSELNVNALELDDSALYLCASSSRSSGRNDEQYFGPGTRLTVT.

This clone has just one count. In DNA form, the CDR3 reads TGTGCCAGCAGCCTCCATAGGCTAGCGAGCTCTGGGGCCAACGTCCTGACTTTC. As protein: CASSLHRLASSGANVLTF. This chain links TRBV7-8 with TRBJ2-6; possibly TRBD2 for D (6 bases). Germline lookup yields CDR1 SGHVS and CDR2 FQNEAQ. The CDR3 loop spans 18 amino acids. V was trimmed by 5 bases and J by 0 bases, leaving 17 bases between them.

This chain uses TRBV19 with TRBJ2-1; 7 nucleotides align to TRBD2. The CDR3 has 17 residues. After removal of 3 bases from V and 0 bases from J, the junction contained 8 bases not matched to a gene. Per the germline V gene, CDR1 is LNHDA and CDR2 is SQIVND (reference sequence). The CDR3 here is CASSMNKAGYSYNEQFF. Written as DNA, the CDR3 is TGTGCCAGTAGTATGAACAAAGCGGGATACTCCTACAATGAGCAGTTCTTC.

This chain links TRBV12-3 or TRBV12-4 with TRBJ1-5; D not certain. V lost 6 bases to trimming and J lost 6 bases, with 12 bases between them. This CDR3 has 13 amino acids. The CDR3 reads CASRGSPGQPQHF. The CDR3 region has the DNA TGTGCCAGCAGGGGCAGCCCCGGTCAGCCCCAGCATTTT.

The chain joins TRBV27 to TRBJ2-3; no clear D gene. The germline CDR1 and CDR2 sequences are MNHEY and SMNVEV (reference sequence). V was clipped by 1 base and J by 1 base, with 3 bases between them. The CDR3 totals 13 residues. CDR3 sequence (DNA): TGTGCCAGCAGTTTATGGCGCACAGATACGCAGTATTTT. Amino acids: CASSLWRTDTQYF.

This clone was seen a handful of times. This chain uses TRBV12-3 or TRBV12-4 with TRBJ1-1; no reliable D call. This CDR3 has 13 amino acids. With 2 bases removed from V and 3 bases from J, the gap between germline ends came to 7 bases. The CDR3 here is CASSLNSYTEAFF. DNA of the CDR3: TGTGCCAGCAGTTTAAATTCGTACACTGAAGCTTTCTTT.

CDR3 nucleotide sequence: TGTGCCAGCAGCCGAGGGACTAGCGGGAGTCTAGATACGCAGTATTTT. Translation gives CASSRGTSGSLDTQYF. The chain joins TRBV7-8 to TRBJ2-3; 14 nucleotides line up with TRBD2. Germline V CDR1 and CDR2: SGHVS, FQNEAQ. The CDR3 loop spans 16 amino acids. The V and J ends lost 5 bases and 5 bases, in that order; junction bases with no gene match: 6.

The V gene is TRBV12-3 or TRBV12-4, the J gene TRBJ1-5; D is ambiguous. The CDR3 runs 13 residues. V was clipped by 3 bases and J by 6 bases, with 9 bases between them. The CDR3 here is CASSFGWSQPQHF. The CDR3 DNA is TGTGCCAGCAGTTTTGGATGGAGTCAGCCCCAGCATTTT.

The rearrangement uses TRBV7-2 and TRBJ1-2; no clear D gene. This CDR3 region has 12 residues. CDR1 is SGHTA, CDR2 FQGNSA, per germline. V was trimmed by 5 bases and J by 3 bases, leaving 7 bases between them. The CDR3 loop reads CASSPYYYGYTF. CDR3 sequence (DNA): TGTGCCAGCAGCCCCTACTACTATGGCTACACCTTC. Combining the CDR3 with reference TRBV7-2 and TRBJ1-2 gives the whole variable domain GAGVSQSPSNKVTEKGKDVELRCDPISGHTALYWYRQSLGQGLEFLIYFQGNSAPDKSGLPSDRFSAERTGGSVSTLTIQRTQQEDSAVYLCASSPYYYGYTFGSGTRLTVV.

In this sample, this clone turned up a few times. The J gene is TRBJ1-4, the V gene TRBV5-4; D unresolved. CDR1 is SGHNT, CDR2 YYREEE, per germline (reference sequence). This CDR3 spans 13 amino acids. Trimming shortened V by 4 bases and J by 5 bases, and 9 bases separated the two germline ends. In DNA form, the CDR3 reads TGTGCCAGCAGCCGTACCCAGAATGAAAAACTGTTTTTT. Its translation is CASSRTQNEKLFF.